The 26 T cell receptor beta chains presented below share a single source sample, sequenced in a study of CDR3 diversity in severe acne. TCRdb itself ran the PCR reads through MiXCR, one entry per CDR3 protein. This table holds some 90,000 distinct CDR3 sequences, about half found once. Sequencing used blood. The receptors shown here come from a male donor in good health, serving as a control.

The chain has TRBV2 and TRBJ1-1; no clear D gene. CDR3 length equals 14 residues. Germline assignment: CDR1 SNHLY and CDR2 FYNNEI. The V end was cut by 6 bases, the J end by 2 bases, with 13 bases between. The CDR3 loop is CASSPGRPNTEAFF. The CDR3 region has the DNA TGTGCCAGCAGCCCCGGCCGTCCCAACACTGAAGCTTTCTTT.

The chain recombines TRBV12-3 or TRBV12-4 with TRBJ2-3; 12 bases are a match to TRBD2. This CDR3 is built from 16 residues. Trimming removed 6 bases from V and 0 bases from J; junction bases left unmatched: 4. The CDR3 loop is CASSLGTSGSTDTQYF. The CDR3 DNA reads as TGTGCCAGCAGCCTCGGGACTAGCGGGAGCACAGATACGCAGTATTTT.

The genes are TRBV20-1 and TRBJ2-3; 10 nucleotides agree with TRBD2. The CDR3 spans 15 residues. J lost 3 bases, V lost 0 bases, and 3 bases had no gene match. CDR1 and CDR2 from the germline V gene are DFQATT and SNEGSKA (reference sequence). CDR3 sequence reads: CSAREASGSTDTQYF. DNA of the CDR3: TGCAGTGCTAGAGAGGCTAGCGGGAGTACAGATACGCAGTATTTT.

CDR3 coding DNA: TGCAGTGCCCGAGCGGACAGGGACTACGAGCAGTACTTC. Residues: CSARADRDYEQYF. The J gene is TRBJ2-7, the V gene TRBV20-1; 8 bases agree with TRBD1. V lost 6 bases, J lost 3 bases, and 7 bases stayed unmatched. The CDR3 sequence is 13 residues long. Germline V gene lookup returns CDR1 DFQATT and CDR2 SNEGSKA (reference sequence).

The chain is built from TRBV6-6 and TRBJ1-1, with D perhaps TRBD1 (5 bases). Trimming took 5 bases from V and 11 from J, leaving 12 bases between them. CDR1 is MNHNY, CDR2 SVGAGI, per germline (reference sequence). CDR3 length: 11 residues. The CDR3, as DNA: TGTGCCAGCAGTGAAGACCGGGGGGCTTTCTTT. Its protein is CASSEDRGAFF.

The V call is TRBV20-1, the J call TRBJ2-3; 8 bases map to TRBD1. V shed 6 bases, J shed 5 bases, and the junction held 10 bases outside the gene matches. This CDR3 has 14 amino acids. Per germline, CDR1 DFQATT and CDR2 SNEGSKA (reference sequence). The CDR3 region has the DNA TGCAGTGCCAGCAGTCGGACAGGGATAGATACGCAGTATTTT. The encoded protein is CSASSRTGIDTQYF.

This clonotype showed up many times. The rearrangement joins TRBV15 to TRBJ1-1; D call uncertain. V lost 0 bases and J 6 bases, leaving 14 bases between the germline ends. Germline V gene sequence: CDR1 LNHNV, CDR2 YYDKDF (reference sequence). The CDR3 has 15 residues. In DNA form, the CDR3 reads TGTGCCACCAGCAGAGATTTAGAGATCGGACCTGAAGCTTTCTTT. Translating it yields CATSRDLEIGPEAFF. Filled out from reference TRBV15 and TRBJ1-1, the complete variable domain reads DAMVIQNPRYQVTQFGKPVTLSCSQTLNHNVMYWYQQKSSQAPKLLFHYYDKDFNNEADTPDNFQSRRPNTSFCFLDIRSPGLGDTAMYLCATSRDLEIGPEAFFGQGTRLTVV.

The rearrangement links TRBV5-7 to TRBJ2-3, with 10 bases identical to TRBD1. TRBV5-7 is flagged as an ORF with uncertain function. Germline trimming cut 3 bases from V and 1 base from J; bases unmatched to any gene: 5. CDR3 length: 16 amino acids. The CDR3 reads CASSWMTGGGTDTQYF. For the CDR3, the DNA is TGTGCCAGCAGCTGGATGACAGGGGGCGGCACAGATACGCAGTATTTT.

A single count supports this clonotype. The CDR3 sequence: CASRILAGGEEQFF. CDR3 DNA: TGTGCCAGCAGGATACTAGCGGGAGGGGAGGAGCAGTTCTTC. The V gene is TRBV6-2 or TRBV6-3, the J gene TRBJ2-1; 13 bases fit TRBD2. CDR3 length: 14 amino acids. The germline CDR1 and CDR2 sequences are MNHEY and SVGEGT. V was clipped by 6 bases and J by 10 bases; unmatched bases: 6.

In this sample, this clonotype turned up a few times. This chain uses TRBV7-6 with TRBJ1-6, with D uncertain. Germline assignment: CDR1 SGHVS and CDR2 FNYEAQ. The CDR3 spans 13 residues. The V end lost 1 base, the J end lost 10 bases, and 8 bases lay between the germline ends. The CDR3 DNA reads as TGTGCCAGCAGCTTAGAGTCGGACTCACCCCTCCACTTT. Protein sequence: CASSLESDSPLHF.

The V gene is TRBV7-9, the J gene TRBJ1-5; no clear D. Germline V gene data show CDR1 as SEHNR and CDR2 as FQNEAQ (reference sequence). This CDR3 has 12 residues. V was shortened by 5 bases and J by 5 bases, with 7 bases between the two germline ends. In DNA, the CDR3 is TGTGCCAGCAGCCGGATCGATCAGCCCCAGCATTTT. Its protein is CASSRIDQPQHF.

The rearrangement uses TRBV12-3 or TRBV12-4 and TRBJ2-5, with TRBD2 as a possible D gene (7 bases). V was clipped by 5 bases and J by 6 bases, with 16 bases between them. This CDR3 spans 14 amino acids. DNA for the CDR3: TGTGCCAGCAGTGGGGGGGGGGGCGGTCAGACCCAGTACTTC. Residues: CASSGGGGGQTQYF.

The chain links TRBV7-6 to TRBJ2-6; the D is unclear. Germline V CDR1 and CDR2: SGHVS, FNYEAQ. This CDR3 region has 17 residues. V gave up 5 bases and J gave up 0 bases, with 14 bases separating them. The CDR3 DNA is TGTGCCAGCAGCCCCCTCGGGTTCACCTCTGGGGCCAACGTCCTGACTTTC. Its protein is CASSPLGFTSGANVLTF. Combining the CDR3 with reference TRBV7-6 and TRBJ2-6 gives the whole variable domain GAGVSQSPRYKVTKRGQDVALRCDPISGHVSLYWYRQALGQGPEFLTYFNYEAQQDKSGLPNDRFSAERPEGSISTLTIQRTEQRDSAMYRCASSPLGFTSGANVLTFGAGSRLTVL.

The V call is TRBV12-3 or TRBV12-4, the J call TRBJ2-7, with a possible D match to TRBD2 (5 bases). The CDR3 extends over 13 amino acids. Trimming took 2 bases from V and 6 from J, leaving 11 bases between them. In nucleotides, the CDR3 is TGTGCCAGCAGTTTAAATGAGGGTCTCGAGCAGTACTTC. This sequence encodes CASSLNEGLEQYF.

This clonotype was seen ten or more times. The chain uses TRBV28 and TRBJ1-2; D may be TRBD1 (5 bases). Trimming removed 5 bases from V and 3 bases from J, with 16 bases in between. The CDR3 consists of 15 residues. From germline, CDR1 is MDHEN and CDR2 SYDVKM. CDR3: CASSPSDRMDYGYTF. DNA of the CDR3: TGTGCCAGCAGTCCCTCCGACAGAATGGACTATGGCTACACCTTC.

The rearrangement links TRBV9 to TRBJ2-2; 11 bases match TRBD2. CDR3 length: 17 amino acids. Germline CDR1 reads SGDLS; CDR2 reads YYNGEE. J was trimmed by 6 bases and V by 1 base; bases with no gene match: 8. The CDR3 nucleotides read TGTGCCAGCAGCGTACCCCCCGGGACTAGCGGCCCCGGGGAGCTGTTTTTT. Residues: CASSVPPGTSGPGELFF.

V usage is TRBV5-4 and J usage is TRBJ1-2; D unresolved. The germline V gene encodes CDR1 SGHNT and CDR2 YYREEE (reference sequence). The CDR3 has 15 amino acids. The germline V and J ends were trimmed by 4 bases and 3 bases, with 16 bases remaining between them. Here the CDR3 reads CASSDLRGGDYGYTF. CDR3 DNA: TGTGCCAGCAGCGACCTTCGGGGTGGGGACTATGGCTACACCTTC.

This clonotype was observed a handful of times. The V call is TRBV20-1, the J call TRBJ2-7; 8 bases line up with TRBD1. Germline V gives CDR1 DFQATT, CDR2 SNEGSKA (reference sequence). The CDR3 spans 16 residues. With 7 bases clipped from V and 3 bases from J, the junction kept 17 bases outside the gene matches. The CDR3 protein is CSVQSWGTGLDYEQYF. The CDR3 DNA sequence: TGCAGTGTTCAGAGTTGGGGGACAGGCTTGGACTACGAGCAGTACTTC.

There are many counts of this clonotype. The chain uses TRBV10-2 and TRBJ1-5; no firm D call. Looked up from germline, CDR1 is WSHSY and CDR2 is SAAADI. The ends were cut back, 4 bases at V and 4 bases at J, with 8 bases in the middle. CDR3 length: 13 amino acids. The DNA for the CDR3 is TGCGCCAGCAGTGCGAGGTGGAATCAGCCCCAGCATTTT. Amino acids: CASSARWNQPQHF.

The count of this clonotype is one. The rearrangement links TRBV20-1 to TRBJ1-6; the D is unclear. The germline CDR1 and CDR2 sequences are DFQATT and SNEGSKA (reference sequence). The CDR3 is 14 residues long. Trimming stripped 1 base from V and 4 bases from J, with 8 bases between. The CDR3 DNA reads as TGCAGTGCTAGAGGAAGCGGGTATAATTCACCCCTCCACTTT. Translation: CSARGSGYNSPLHF.

In this sample, this clonotype turned up a few times. V gene TRBV25-1 combines with J gene TRBJ2-3; D uncertain. The CDR3 is 11 residues long. Germline V gene sequence: CDR1 MGHDK, CDR2 SYGVNS. Trimming stripped 8 bases from V and 5 bases from J, with 8 bases between. This CDR3 is CASQIGDTQYF. CDR3 in DNA: TGTGCCAGCCAGATAGGAGATACGCAGTATTTT. The whole variable domain, filled in from reference TRBV25-1 and TRBJ2-3, reads EADIYQTPRYLVIGTGKKITLECSQTMGHDKMYWYQQDPGMELHLIHYSYGVNSTEKGDLSSESTVSRIRTEHFPLTLESARPSHTSQYLCASQIGDTQYFGPGTRLTVL.

This sequence joins TRBV29-1 and TRBJ2-2, with 7 bases fitting TRBD2. The CDR3 spans 13 residues. CDR1 and CDR2 from the germline V gene are SQVTM and ANQGSEA. Trimming took 4 bases from V and 2 from J; bases not matched to a gene: 1. CDR3 residues: CSVGTRNTGELFF. The CDR3, as DNA: TGCAGCGTTGGGACTAGAAACACCGGGGAGCTGTTTTTT.

The V gene is TRBV12-3 or TRBV12-4, the J gene TRBJ1-1, with unresolved D. The germline V and J ends were trimmed by 0 bases and 1 base, with 15 bases remaining between them. The CDR3 totals 17 residues. CDR3 nucleotides: TGTGCCAGCAGTTTAGCGGACCAAGTTTTAGGGAACACTGAAGCTTTCTTT. Encoded protein: CASSLADQVLGNTEAFF.

The CDR3 bases are TGTGCCAGCAGCCAACTCGTGAGTGGCTACACCTTC. Translation: CASSQLVSGYTF. The rearrangement joins TRBV14 to TRBJ1-2; no definite D call. Germline V gene lookup returns CDR1 SGHDN and CDR2 FVKESK. The length of the CDR3 is 12 residues. V was trimmed by 2 bases and J by 7 bases, leaving 8 bases between them. The full variable domain, completed using reference TRBV14 and TRBJ1-2, is EAGVTQFPSHSVIEKGQTVTLRCDPISGHDNLYWYRRVMGKEIKFLLHFVKESKQDESGMPNNRFLAERTGGTYSTLKVQPAELEDSGVYFCASSQLVSGYTFGSGTRLTVV.

This clonotype was detected a few times. The chain uses TRBV6-1 and TRBJ2-5; TRBD1 matches at 11 bases. The CDR3 runs 14 residues. Germline V gene data show CDR1 as MNHNS and CDR2 as SASEGT. Trimming took 8 bases from V and 3 from J; bases not matched to a gene: 5. CDR3 in DNA: TGTGCCAGCCTAAGGACAGGGGGCGAAGAGACCCAGTACTTC. Residues: CASLRTGGEETQYF.

The V gene is TRBV6-1, the J gene TRBJ1-1; 10 bases align to TRBD1. This CDR3 is built from 12 residues. Germline lookup yields CDR1 MNHNS and CDR2 SASEGT. V was pared by 6 bases and J by 11 bases, with 6 bases of the junction left unmatched. The CDR3 DNA follows: TGTGCCAGCAGGGACAGGGGGTCGGAGGCTTTCTTT. Encoded protein: CASRDRGSEAFF.